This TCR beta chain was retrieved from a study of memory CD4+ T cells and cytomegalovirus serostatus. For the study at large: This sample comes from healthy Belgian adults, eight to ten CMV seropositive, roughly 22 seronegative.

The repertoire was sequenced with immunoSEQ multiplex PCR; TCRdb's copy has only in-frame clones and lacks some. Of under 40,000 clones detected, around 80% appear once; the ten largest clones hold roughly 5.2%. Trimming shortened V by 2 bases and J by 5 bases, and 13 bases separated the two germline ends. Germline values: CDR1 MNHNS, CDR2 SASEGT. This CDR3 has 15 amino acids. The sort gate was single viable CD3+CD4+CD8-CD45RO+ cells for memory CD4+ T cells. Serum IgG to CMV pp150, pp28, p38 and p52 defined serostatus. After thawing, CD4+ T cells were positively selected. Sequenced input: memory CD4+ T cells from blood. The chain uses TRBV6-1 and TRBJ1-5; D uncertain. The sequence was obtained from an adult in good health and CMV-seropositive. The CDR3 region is CASSETTPRDQPQHF. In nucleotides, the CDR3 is TGTGCCAGCAGTGAAACGACTCCTCGCGATCAGCCCCAGCATTTT.